Shown below are 24 T cell receptor beta chains from a single sample sequenced in a study of PD-1 blockade in classical Hodgkin lymphoma. Generated by immunoSEQ multiplex PCR, the TCRdb table keeps only in-frame clones and is missing some. The profile shows almost 95,000 clones, 83% of them singletons. Time point denoted: cycle 4 day 1 (C4D1), after 5 to 7 weeks of nivolumab. Relapses following autologous stem cell transplantation were seen in all patients, with brentuximab vedotin exposure varying. The specimen comprised peripheral blood mononuclear cells (PBMCs), sampled before the fourth cycle of nivolumab. Receptors originate from a human donor with classical Hodgkin lymphoma.

The J gene is TRBJ2-7, the V gene TRBV19, with 10 bases identical to TRBD2. CDR3 length equals 17 residues. The trim removed 6 bases at V and 2 bases at J, leaving 13 bases unmatched. The germline gives CDR1 LNHDA, CDR2 SQIVND (reference sequence). The CDR3 reads CASSRTSSGSGTYEQYF. The CDR3 DNA follows: TGTGCCAGTAGCCGTACGTCTAGCGGGAGTGGTACCTACGAGCAGTACTTC. The whole variable domain, remainder taken from reference TRBV19 and TRBJ2-7, is DGGITQSPKYLFRKEGQNVTLSCEQNLNHDAMYWYRQDPGQGLRLIYYSQIVNDFQKGDIAEGYSVSREKKESFPLTVTSAQKNPTAFYLCASSRTSSGSGTYEQYFGPGTRLTVT.

V usage is TRBV4-3 and J usage is TRBJ2-1; 8 positions agree with TRBD2. The CDR3 is 16 amino acids. V shed 0 bases, J shed 8 bases, and the junction held 9 bases outside the gene matches. From germline, CDR1 is LGHNA and CDR2 YSLEER. The CDR3 DNA sequence: TGCGCCAGCAGCCAAGAAGCGGGAGAGCTAGCTTATGAGCAGTTCTTC. Translating it yields CASSQEAGELAYEQFF.

Points on this clone: This CDR3 fails to terminate in the conserved phenylalanine or tryptophan, so it likely reflects a read error. The DNA is left out, because the CDR3 cannot be placed on it with certainty; the CDR3 is given as TCRdb lists it. The rearrangement uses TRBV2 and TRBJ2-7; TRBD2 is the table's D call and was not checked against the DNA. Germline assignment: CDR1 SNHLY and CDR2 FYNNEI. The CDR3 is 12 residues long, ends included. The CDR3 protein is CASSEGWRYWAL.

This clone occurred a few times. The CDR3, as DNA: TGCGCCAGCAGCCGAGGACTGGGACAGATCCCGGGCGTCCACAACTATGGCTACACCTTC. It is translated as CASSRGLGQIPGVHNYGYTF. The chain carries TRBV4-3 and TRBJ1-2, with TRBD1 matching over 7 bases. The CDR3 spans 20 residues. The J segment lost 2 bases and the V segment lost 4 bases, leaving 22 bases of the junction unmatched. The germline gives CDR1 LGHNA, CDR2 YSLEER.

The rearrangement uses TRBV5-1 and TRBJ2-5; a weak D match, TRBD2 (5 bases). The CDR3 covers 13 residues. V was trimmed by 1 base and J by 2 bases, leaving 6 bases between them. Germline V gene lookup returns CDR1 SGHRS and CDR2 YFSETQ. In DNA, the CDR3 is TGCGCCAGCAGCTTGTGGGAGCAAGAGACCCAGTACTTC. It specifies CASSLWEQETQYF.

The chain joins TRBV5-1 to TRBJ1-4; D may be TRBD1 (6 bases). The CDR3 has 13 residues. Between the trimmed V and J ends, which lost 6 bases and 5 bases, there was a span of 11 bases. CDR1 and CDR2 from the germline V gene are SGHRS and YFSETQ. The CDR3 protein is CASTPGANEKLFF. As DNA, the CDR3 is TGCGCCAGCACCCCAGGGGCGAATGAAAAACTGTTTTTT. The full variable domain, its missing parts supplied by reference TRBV5-1 and TRBJ1-4, is KAGVTQTPRYLIKTRGQQVTLSCSPISGHRSVSWYQQTPGQGLQFLFEYFSETQRNKGNFPGRFSGRQFSNSRSEMNVSTLELGDSALYLCASTPGANEKLFFGSGTQLSVL.

CDR3 in DNA: TGTGCCAGTAGCACCCCTAGGGGTAACACCGGGGAGCTGTTTTTT. This codes for CASSTPRGNTGELFF. The chain carries TRBV19 and TRBJ2-2, with D possibly TRBD1 on 5 matching bases. V dropped 6 bases and J dropped 2 bases, with 13 bases sitting between them. This CDR3 is built from 15 residues. The germline V gene encodes CDR1 LNHDA and CDR2 SQIVND (reference sequence).

V usage is TRBV10-2 and J usage is TRBJ1-5; D not certain. CDR3 length equals 13 residues. Germline CDR1 is WSHSY and CDR2 is SAAADI. Deletions cut 3 bases from V and 7 bases from J, with 10 bases between. The DNA for the CDR3 is TGCGCCAGCAGTGATGATAGTCACCAGCCCCAGCATTTT. Translated, it gives CASSDDSHQPQHF.

The rearrangement joins TRBV5-1 to TRBJ1-4; no definite D call. Per the germline V gene, CDR1 is SGHRS and CDR2 is YFSETQ. The V gene lost 4 bases and the J gene lost 0 bases, with 13 bases spanning the gap. This CDR3 spans 16 amino acids. CDR3 DNA: TGCGCCAGCAGCCTTAATCCTCCCCCAACTAATGAAAAACTGTTTTTT. Translating gives CASSLNPPPTNEKLFF.

This sequence joins TRBV30 and TRBJ1-3; TRBD1 might be the D (5 bases). Germline CDR1 GTSNPN, CDR2 SVGIG (reference sequence). V was cut by 1 base and J by 0 bases, with 7 bases left in between. This CDR3 has 14 amino acids. In DNA form, the CDR3 reads TGTGCCTGGAGTGGGACATACTCTGGAAACACCATATATTTT. It yields the protein CAWSGTYSGNTIYF. Full variable domain (rest looked up from reference TRBV30 and TRBJ1-3): SQTIHQWPATLVQPVGSPLSLECTVEGTSNPNLYWYRQAAGRGLQLLFYSVGIGQISSEVPQNLSASRPQDRQFILSSKKLLLSDSGFYLCAWSGTYSGNTIYFGEGSWLTVV.

The rearrangement joins TRBV14 to TRBJ2-7; 10 nucleotides agree with TRBD1. The CDR3 runs 14 residues. In germline, CDR1 is SGHDN, CDR2 FVKESK. V lost 5 bases, J lost 4 bases, and 5 bases stayed unmatched. The CDR3 DNA reads TGTGCCAGCAGCGGTGGACAGGGGGTATACGAGCAGTACTTC. Its translation is CASSGGQGVYEQYF.

The V gene is TRBV6-1, the J gene TRBJ1-5, with D unresolved. This CDR3 region has 12 residues. Germline CDR1 and CDR2: MNHNS and SASEGT. Trimming removed 7 bases from V and 5 bases from J, with 9 bases in between. As DNA, the CDR3 is TGTGCCAGCACTCTAGGTGATCAGCCCCAGCATTTT. It encodes CASTLGDQPQHF.

The chain employs TRBV11-2 and TRBJ2-2; D call uncertain. Germline assignment: CDR1 SGHAT and CDR2 FQNNGV. This CDR3 is built from 13 residues. The germline V and J ends were trimmed by 5 bases and 6 bases, with 10 bases remaining between them. The CDR3 region is CASSLSVPGELFF. The CDR3 DNA follows: TGTGCCAGCAGCCTTAGTGTCCCCGGGGAGCTGTTTTTT.

This sequence joins TRBV28 and TRBJ2-6; TRBD1 agrees at 8 bases. With V trimmed by 5 bases and J by 2 bases, 14 bases remained unmatched. This CDR3 is built from 19 residues. Germline V lookup: CDR1 MDHEN, CDR2 SYDVKM. CDR3 in amino acids: CASSLPSNKQGAGANVLTF. The CDR3 nucleotides read TGTGCCAGCAGTCTCCCAAGCAATAAACAGGGGGCTGGGGCCAACGTCCTGACTTTC.

The sample holds a few counts of this clone. The chain carries TRBV10-3 and TRBJ2-2, with 8 bases fitting TRBD2. Germline CDR1 is ENHRY and CDR2 is SYGVKD. The CDR3 consists of 15 residues. J was trimmed by 3 bases and V by 11 bases; bases with no gene match: 11. CDR3 in DNA: TGTGCCGTGTATGCAGCGGGAGTACACACCGGGGAGCTGTTTTTT. Translation gives CAVYAAGVHTGELFF.

This rearrangement joins TRBV6-4 to TRBJ2-1; a weak D match, TRBD2 (5 bases). The germline CDR1 and CDR2 sequences are MRHNA and SNTAGT. CDR3 length: 13 amino acids. Trimming took off 5 bases at V and 3 bases at J, with 8 bases between the two ends. In DNA form, the CDR3 reads TGTGCCAGCAGTCGAACTAGCTACAATGAGCAGTTCTTC. It specifies CASSRTSYNEQFF.

The chain combines TRBV19 with TRBJ2-6, with 11 nucleotides matching TRBD2. V gave up 4 bases and J gave up 0 bases; unmatched junction bases: 2. The length of the CDR3 is 17 residues. Per the germline V gene, CDR1 is LNHDA and CDR2 is SQIVND (reference sequence). The DNA of the CDR3 is TGTGCCAGTAGTAGGGGACTAGCGGCCTCTGGGGCCAACGTCCTGACTTTC. Translated: CASSRGLAASGANVLTF.

The table lists this clone with a few counts. The chain joins TRBV28 to TRBJ1-5; D is unclear. Germline V CDR1 and CDR2: MDHEN, SYDVKM. Trimming shortened V by 6 bases and J by 9 bases, and 9 bases separated the two germline ends. CDR3 length: 11 amino acids. The CDR3 coding sequence is TGTGCCAGCAGCGGAGATCGGCCCCAGCATTTT. Its translation: CASSGDRPQHF.

The chain recombines TRBV6-1 with TRBJ1-1; D is undetermined. The V gene's germline CDR1 is MNHNS and CDR2 SASEGT. This CDR3 has 14 residues. V was cut by 5 bases and J by 4 bases, with 14 bases left in between. CDR3 amino acids: CASSLRGEGTEAFF. In nucleotides, the CDR3 is TGTGCCAGCAGTTTACGCGGTGAGGGCACTGAAGCTTTCTTT.

To note about this clone: At one boundary the junction diverges from the germline segment, which might be a read error. This chain joins TRBV2 and TRBJ1-5, with TRBD1 matching 7 bases. The CDR3 spans 15 residues. Germline V gives CDR1 SNHLY, CDR2 FYNNEI. The CDR3 DNA is TGTGCCAGCGGTGAAGGGGGCTTTAGAAGCGGGCCCCAGCATTTT. Its protein product is CASGEGGFRSGPQHF. Looking up the rest from reference TRBV2 and TRBJ1-5 gives the full variable domain: EPEVTQTPSHQVTQMGQEVILRCVPISNHLYFYWYRQILGQKVEFLVSFYNNEISEKSEIFDDQFSVERPDGSNFTLKIRSTKLEDSAMYFCASGEGGFRSGPQHFGDGTRLSIL.

This clone was detected a few times. J is TRBJ2-7 and V is TRBV2; 10 nucleotides align to TRBD1. Germline V gene data show CDR1 as SNHLY and CDR2 as FYNNEI. The CDR3 loop spans 14 amino acids. The junction had 6 bases not matched to a gene; V was cut back by 4 bases and J by 6 bases. The CDR3 here is CASSGGTGVFEQYF. The DNA of the CDR3 is TGTGCCAGCAGTGGGGGGACAGGGGTCTTCGAGCAGTACTTC.

The J gene is TRBJ1-4, the V gene TRBV18; D unresolved. Deletions cut 6 bases from V and 5 bases from J, with 10 bases between. The CDR3 extends over 13 amino acids. The germline gives CDR1 KGHSH, CDR2 LQKENI. The CDR3 nucleotides read TGTGCCAGCTCCCGAGACCAAAATGAAAAACTGTTTTTT. It is translated as CASSRDQNEKLFF.

Only a few counts were recorded for this clone. The chain employs TRBV7-9 and TRBJ2-7; weak D call: TRBD2 (5 bases). The V end was cut by 3 bases, the J end by 2 bases, with 11 bases between. There are 14 residues in the CDR3. The germline V gene has CDR1 SEHNR and CDR2 FQNEAQ (reference sequence). For the CDR3, the DNA is TGTGCCAGCAGCTTCGGGGTGAAGGCCTACGAGCAGTACTTC. This gives the protein CASSFGVKAYEQYF.

The chain employs TRBV30 and TRBJ2-1; D remains unclear. The length of the CDR3 is 14 residues. Germline CDR1 GTSNPN, CDR2 SVGIG (reference sequence). V was clipped by 2 bases and J by 4 bases, with 12 bases between them. CDR3 protein: CAWSPGGRYNEQFF. CDR3 in DNA: TGTGCCTGGAGTCCCGGCGGCCGGTACAATGAGCAGTTCTTC.